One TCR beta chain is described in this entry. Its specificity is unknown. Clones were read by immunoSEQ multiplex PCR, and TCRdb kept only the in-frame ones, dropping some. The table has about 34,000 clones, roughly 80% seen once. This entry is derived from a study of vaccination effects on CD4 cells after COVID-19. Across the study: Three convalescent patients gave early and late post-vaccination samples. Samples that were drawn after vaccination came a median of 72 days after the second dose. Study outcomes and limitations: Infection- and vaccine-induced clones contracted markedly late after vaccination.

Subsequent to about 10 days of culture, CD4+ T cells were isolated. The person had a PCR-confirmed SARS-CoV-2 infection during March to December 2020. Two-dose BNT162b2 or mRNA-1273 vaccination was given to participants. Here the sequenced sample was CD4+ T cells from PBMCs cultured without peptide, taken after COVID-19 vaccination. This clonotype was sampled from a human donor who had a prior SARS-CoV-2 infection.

The DNA of the CDR3 is TGCGCCAGCAGCTTAGGACAGGCAACTAATGAAAAACTGTTTTTT. Its translation is CASSLGQATNEKLFF. This chain uses TRBV5-1 with TRBJ1-4; TRBD1 aligns across 7 bases. V trimming: 2 bases; J trimming: 0 bases; junction bases outside the gene matches: 1. The CDR3 consists of 15 residues. The germline V gene encodes CDR1 SGHRS and CDR2 YFSETQ.